There are a few counts of the clone carrying this T cell receptor beta chain. Antigen unknown. The data derive from a study of beta chain features in type 1 diabetes. Across the study: Examination spanned approximately 110 million sorted cells from all samples.

Isolated RNA was reverse transcribed in full, so expressed TCRB transcripts were sequenced. The table came from immunoSEQ multiplex PCR; TCRdb's copy has only in-frame clones and leaves some out. The sample lists some 150,000 clones, around 10% occurring once. General observations from the study: Shortening that was moderate but significant affected the TCRB CDR3s of Type 1 diabetes patients in all four CD4+ subsets.

Trimming took 5 bases from V and 7 from J; bases not matched to a gene: 11. The CDR3 has 15 amino acids. CDR1 is SGHTA and CDR2 is FQGNSA in the germline V gene. The sequenced material came from central memory CD4+ T cells from blood. The V gene is TRBV7-2, the J gene TRBJ1-5; 7 bases fit TRBD1. The receptor was derived from a man aged 18 to 35 in good health. In DNA form, the CDR3 reads TGTGCCAGCAGCCTTGACAGGGTAGTTGGACAGCCCCAGCATTTT. Translating it yields CASSLDRVVGQPQHF.